This is a list of T cell receptor beta chains from one sample in a study of response to subunit inactivated influenza vaccine. TCRdb processed the RT-PCR reads anew with MiXCR; each CDR3 protein has one entry. This sample has 170,000 or so distinct CDR3 sequences, with over 8.5% found just once. The specimen was CD8+ T cells sorted from PBMCs, collected less than 30 months after vaccination. The receptors originated from a man aged 45 to 70 who received an inactivated influenza vaccine. The CDR3 runs from the conserved cysteine through the conserved F or W. The order of the fields is clone size, J gene, D gene, V gene, CDR3 protein, CDR3 DNA. A D gene is named only where the DNA matches it firmly. Clone size, where shown, is once, few, many, or a class for clones that have expanded.

size: many
J: TRBJ2-3
D: TRBD2
V: TRBV27
CDR3: CASSLTLLATDTQYF
DNA: TGTGCCAGCAGTTTAACTTTACTAGCGACAGATACGCAGTATTTT

size: few
J: TRBJ2-2
D: TRBD1
V: TRBV2
CDR3: CASSEGWWQGATGELFF
DNA: TGTGCCAGCAGTGAAGGCTGGTGGCAGGGGGCCACCGGGGAGCTGTTTTTT

size: NA
J: TRBJ1-1
D: NA
V: TRBV28
CDR3: CASSLTEAFF
DNA: TGTGCCAGCAGTCTCACTGAAGCTTTCTTT

size: NA
J: TRBJ2-7
D: NA
V: TRBV24-1
CDR3: CATSLGGHNEQYF
DNA: TGTGCCACCAGCTTGGGGGGGCATAACGAGCAGTACTTC

size: NA
J: TRBJ2-1
D: NA
V: TRBV7-8
CDR3: CASSLGGASYNEQFF
DNA: TGTGCCAGCAGCCTGGGGGGCGCTTCCTACAATGAGCAGTTCTTC

size: NA
J: TRBJ1-1
D: NA
V: TRBV6-2/TRBV6-3
CDR3: CASSYVGGNTEAFF
DNA: TGTGCCAGCAGTTACGTCGGCGGGAACACTGAAGCTTTCTTT

size: many
J: TRBJ2-5
D: NA
V: TRBV10-3
CDR3: CAISESGQQETQYF
DNA: TGTGCCATCAGTGAGTCGGGACAACAAGAGACCCAGTACTTC

size: NA
J: TRBJ2-1
D: NA
V: TRBV13
CDR3: CASGVLANEQFF
DNA: TGTGCCAGCGGGGTATTGGCCAATGAGCAGTTCTTC

size: many
J: TRBJ2-2
D: NA
V: TRBV29-1
CDR3: CSVGSASTGELFF
DNA: TGCAGCGTTGGAAGTGCGTCGACCGGGGAGCTGTTTTTT

size: NA
J: TRBJ1-1
D: NA
V: TRBV5-5
CDR3: CASSFHHRVLNTEAFF
DNA: TGTGCCAGCAGCTTCCACCACAGGGTTTTGAACACTGAAGCTTTCTTT

size: NA
J: TRBJ1-6
D: TRBD1
V: TRBV2
CDR3: CASRRGQSSYNSPLHF
DNA: TGTGCCAGCAGAAGGGGACAGAGCTCCTATAATTCACCCCTCCACTTT

size: few
J: TRBJ2-1
D: TRBD1
V: TRBV29-1
CDR3: CSVEDRQGGNEQFF
DNA: TGCAGCGTTGAAGATCGACAGGGGGGCAATGAGCAGTTCTTC

size: NA
J: TRBJ2-1
D: TRBD2
V: TRBV28
CDR3: CASSLLGAGGQNEQFF
DNA: TGTGCCAGCAGTTTATTGGGAGCGGGAGGGCAAAATGAGCAGTTCTTC

size: many
J: TRBJ2-1
D: NA
V: TRBV20-1
CDR3: CSAREFATKRYNEQFF
DNA: TGCAGTGCTAGAGAATTCGCGACCAAAAGGTACAATGAGCAGTTCTTC

size: few
J: TRBJ1-5
D: NA
V: TRBV7-8
CDR3: CASSLSTQPQHF
DNA: TGTGCCAGCAGCTTATCTACTCAGCCCCAGCATTTT

size: few
J: TRBJ2-7
D: NA
V: TRBV3-1
CDR3: CASRDSGVDYEQYF
DNA: TGTGCCAGCAGGGACAGCGGGGTCGACTACGAGCAGTACTTC

size: few
J: TRBJ2-3
D: NA
V: TRBV4-1
CDR3: CASSQGDGPWDTQYF
DNA: TGCGCCAGCAGCCAAGGGGACGGCCCTTGGGATACGCAGTATTTT

size: NA
J: TRBJ2-3
D: TRBD2
V: TRBV27
CDR3: CASSPTPGLAGNTDTQYF
DNA: TGTGCCAGCAGTCCAACCCCCGGACTAGCGGGGAATACAGATACGCAGTATTTT

size: few
J: TRBJ2-1
D: NA
V: TRBV12-3/TRBV12-4
CDR3: CASSFGGWRSYNEQFF
DNA: TGTGCCAGCAGCTTCGGAGGTTGGAGGTCCTACAATGAGCAGTTCTTC

size: NA
J: TRBJ1-2
D: TRBD1
V: TRBV12-3/TRBV12-4
CDR3: CASSAFTGTGTGYTF
DNA: TGTGCCAGCAGTGCCTTCACCGGGACAGGAACCGGCTACACCTTC

size: few
J: TRBJ1-1
D: TRBD1
V: TRBV5-1
CDR3: CASSTGVNTEAFF
DNA: TGCGCCAGCAGCACAGGGGTTAACACTGAAGCTTTCTTT

size: many
J: TRBJ2-5
D: NA
V: TRBV28
CDR3: CASSSLEETQYF
DNA: TGTGCCAGCAGTTCACTGGAAGAGACCCAGTACTTC